This passage covers 20 T cell receptor beta chains from one sample sequenced in a study of T cell repertoires in cytomegalovirus infection. TCRdb re-called the reads through MiXCR, storing one row per CDR3 protein. This table has 300,000 to 400,000 distinct CDR3 sequences, 25% to 35% appearing once. These TCRs are of unknown antigen specificity. The specimen comprised cultured PBMCs, sampled from culture after CMV antigen stimulation. These receptors all stem from a human donor in good health (CMV status not recorded). Some clones in this sample may be carry-over from other donors' samples.

The chain has TRBV7-8 and TRBJ2-1; D ambiguous. Between the trimmed V and J ends, which lost 1 base and 3 bases, there was a span of 10 bases. The CDR3 sequence is 15 residues long. In germline, CDR1 is SGHVS, CDR2 FQNEAQ. CDR3 amino acids: CASSLEGTLYNEQFF. CDR3 coding DNA: TGTGCCAGCAGCTTAGAAGGCACCCTCTACAATGAGCAGTTCTTC.

This clonotype occurred a few times. The V gene is TRBV2, the J gene TRBJ2-7; perhaps TRBD1 as D (5 bases). This CDR3 has 13 amino acids. Germline assignment: CDR1 SNHLY and CDR2 FYNNEI. The ends were cut back, 2 bases at V and 1 base at J, with 6 bases in the middle. CDR3 protein: CASSENRSYEQYF. The CDR3 DNA reads TGTGCCAGCAGTGAAAACAGGTCCTACGAGCAGTACTTC.

This chain connects TRBV2 to TRBJ1-2; no clear D gene. The length of the CDR3 is 13 residues. Trimming pared 6 bases from V and 0 bases from J, leaving 8 bases between. Per the germline V gene, CDR1 is SNHLY and CDR2 is FYNNEI. The CDR3 region is CASRALANYGYTF. DNA for the CDR3: TGTGCCAGCAGGGCCCTAGCTAACTATGGCTACACCTTC. Looking up the rest from reference TRBV2 and TRBJ1-2 gives the full variable domain: EPEVTQTPSHQVTQMGQEVILRCVPISNHLYFYWYRQILGQKVEFLVSFYNNEISEKSEIFDDQFSVERPDGSNFTLKIRSTKLEDSAMYFCASRALANYGYTFGSGTRLTVV.

This rearrangement joins TRBV12-3 or TRBV12-4 to TRBJ2-3; 14 bases line up with TRBD2. Trimming took 4 bases from V and 0 from J; bases not matched to a gene: 3. This CDR3 comprises 17 residues. This CDR3 reads CASSSGLAGGSTDTQYF. DNA for the CDR3: TGTGCCAGCAGTTCCGGACTAGCGGGAGGCAGCACAGATACGCAGTATTTT.

This clonotype was seen more than once but under ten times. The chain combines TRBV10-3 with TRBJ1-6, with 12 bases matching TRBD1. With V trimmed by 5 bases and J by 5 bases, 4 bases remained unmatched. Germline V CDR1 and CDR2: ENHRY, SYGVKD. The CDR3 contains 16 residues. This CDR3 is CAISRGTGGNNSPLHF. Here the CDR3 DNA reads TGTGCCATCAGTCGAGGGACAGGGGGCAATAATTCACCCCTCCACTTT.

The gene calls are TRBV5-5 and TRBJ2-5; 7 nucleotides match TRBD1. V dropped 0 bases and J dropped 5; count of bases not matched to a gene: 7. The CDR3 sequence is 15 residues long. The germline gives CDR1 SGHKS, CDR2 YYEKEE (reference sequence). The CDR3 reads CASSLAGDSWETQYF. CDR3 coding DNA: TGTGCCAGCAGCTTGGCAGGGGACAGTTGGGAGACCCAGTACTTC.

The chain recombines TRBV6-6 with TRBJ2-7, with D possibly being TRBD1 or TRBD2 (5 bases each). The CDR3 is 14 residues long. The V end was cut by 4 bases, the J end by 4 bases, with 14 bases between. Germline V lookup: CDR1 MNHNY, CDR2 SVGAGI (reference sequence). The DNA for the CDR3 is TGTGCCAGCAGTTCGAGAGGGGCCCAATACGAGCAGTACTTC. Translating gives CASSSRGAQYEQYF.

The V gene is TRBV4-1, the J gene TRBJ2-5; 9 bases line up with TRBD2. CDR1 is MGHRA, CDR2 YSYEKL, per germline. The CDR3 loop spans 19 amino acids. V trimming: 1 base; J trimming: 2 bases; junction bases outside the gene matches: 14. The CDR3 nucleotides read TGCGCCAGCAGCCAAGGTCGGCTAGCGGGACCCCCGCTACAAGAGACCCAGTACTTC. Translating it yields CASSQGRLAGPPLQETQYF.

This clonotype has more than one count but fewer than ten. The chain joins TRBV7-8 to TRBJ2-7; either TRBD1 or TRBD2 may fit D (5 bases each). V was clipped by 3 bases and J by 2 bases, with 11 bases between them. There are 14 residues in the CDR3. Germline lookup yields CDR1 SGHVS and CDR2 FQNEAQ. CDR3 region: CASSLGTVTYEQYF. The CDR3 DNA reads as TGTGCCAGCAGCTTGGGGACGGTTACCTACGAGCAGTACTTC.

This chain uses TRBV6-5 with TRBJ1-6; 7 bases map to TRBD1. CDR1 is MNHEY and CDR2 is SVGAGI in the germline V gene. Unmatched junction bases numbered 1, after V lost 0 bases and J lost 2 bases. This CDR3 region has 16 residues. Written as DNA, the CDR3 is TGTGCCAGCAGTTACTCGGGGACAGCCTATAATTCACCCCTCCACTTT. This encodes CASSYSGTAYNSPLHF.

This rearrangement joins TRBV7-6 to TRBJ1-2; D ambiguous. V lost 3 bases and J 5 bases, leaving 13 bases between the germline ends. The CDR3 sequence is 14 residues long. Germline CDR1 and CDR2: SGHVS and FNYEAQ. In nucleotides, the CDR3 is TGTGCCAGCAGCTTTGACGGCCCACGTTATGGCTACACCTTC. Protein product: CASSFDGPRYGYTF.

The chain recombines TRBV6-1 with TRBJ1-5; 7 nucleotides match TRBD1. V was pared by 6 bases and J by 2 bases, with 10 bases of the junction left unmatched. The CDR3 consists of 16 residues. Germline V gives CDR1 MNHNS, CDR2 SASEGT. The CDR3 loop is CASRESWGQRNQPQHF. CDR3 in DNA: TGTGCCAGCAGGGAGTCGTGGGGACAGCGCAATCAGCCCCAGCATTTT.

This rearrangement joins TRBV11-3 to TRBJ2-1; 10 bases are shared with TRBD2. Germline V gene lookup returns CDR1 SGHNT and CDR2 YENEEA. The ends lost 1 base at V and 6 bases at J; junction bases unmatched: 6. The CDR3 contains 16 residues. CDR3: CASSLGGLAASNEQFF. The CDR3, as DNA: TGTGCCAGCAGCTTAGGCGGACTAGCGGCGAGCAATGAGCAGTTCTTC.

This clonotype came up a few times. The chain joins TRBV27 to TRBJ1-5, with TRBD1 identical over 7 bases. Germline V CDR1 and CDR2: MNHEY, SMNVEV (reference sequence). The length of the CDR3 is 15 residues. V was clipped by 6 bases and J by 7 bases; unmatched bases: 12. The CDR3 DNA reads TGTGCCAGCAGGACGAGGGGGCGGCCCGAACAGCCCCAGCATTTT. Protein: CASRTRGRPEQPQHF.

The chain employs TRBV7-9 and TRBJ1-6; 7 bases agree with TRBD1. This CDR3 spans 13 amino acids. The ends lost 5 bases at V and 14 bases at J; junction bases unmatched: 9. Germline lookup yields CDR1 SEHNR and CDR2 FQNEAQ (reference sequence). The CDR3 spells CASSTQQGSALHF. The CDR3 coding sequence is TGTGCCAGCAGCACCCAACAGGGGTCGGCCCTCCACTTT.

V gene TRBV7-9 combines with J gene TRBJ2-3; 8 bases are a match to TRBD2. The junction had 3 bases not matched to a gene; V was cut back by 1 base and J by 0 bases. The V gene's germline CDR1 is SEHNR and CDR2 FQNEAQ (reference sequence). The CDR3 totals 16 residues. CDR3 residues: CASSLVASGSTDTQYF. The CDR3 bases are TGTGCCAGCAGCTTAGTCGCTAGCGGGAGCACAGATACGCAGTATTTT. Complete variable domain (other parts from reference TRBV7-9 and TRBJ2-3): DTGVSQNPRHKITKRGQNVTFRCDPISEHNRLYWYRQTLGQGPEFLTYFQNEAQLEKSRLLSDRFSAERPKGSFSTLEIQRTEQGDSAMYLCASSLVASGSTDTQYFGPGTRLTVL.

This clonotype was observed a few times. CDR3 bases: TGTGCCAGCAGTTTAATGGTGACAGGGATTGGTTCACCCCTCCACTTT. This gives the protein CASSLMVTGIGSPLHF. The chain joins TRBV28 to TRBJ1-6; 7 bases map to TRBD1. The V and J ends lost 2 bases and 9 bases, in that order; junction bases with no gene match: 10. The CDR3 is 16 amino acids. Germline V CDR1 and CDR2: MDHEN, SYDVKM.

The chain links TRBV7-2 to TRBJ1-1, with 7 positions matching TRBD1. V lost 2 bases, J lost 7 bases, and 4 bases stayed unmatched. The CDR3 has 13 residues. From germline, CDR1 is SGHTA and CDR2 FQGNSA. CDR3 amino acids: CASSLSQGGEAFF. Here the CDR3 DNA reads TGTGCCAGCAGCTTAAGTCAGGGGGGTGAAGCTTTCTTT.

The rearrangement uses TRBV2 and TRBJ1-1, with a tentative D call TRBD1 (5 bases). Germline V lookup: CDR1 SNHLY, CDR2 FYNNEI. The CDR3 has 16 residues. V was trimmed by 1 base and J by 0 bases, leaving 12 bases between them. The CDR3 nucleotides are TGTGCCAGCAGTGAAGGGGGACGGACGCTGAACACTGAAGCTTTCTTT. This encodes CASSEGGRTLNTEAFF.

This clonotype was counted only a few times. The chain links TRBV7-6 to TRBJ2-7, with D tentatively TRBD1 or TRBD2 (5 bases each). CDR3 length equals 14 residues. The V gene's germline CDR1 is SGHVS and CDR2 FNYEAQ. Deletions cut 3 bases from V and 0 bases from J, with 9 bases between. The CDR3 loop is CASSFEGPSYEQYF. Written as DNA, the CDR3 is TGTGCCAGCAGCTTCGAGGGGCCCTCCTACGAGCAGTACTTC.